Sequencing of this T cell receptor beta chain was carried out in a study of vaccination and CD4 T cells after COVID-19. Study-level findings and limits: A nonsignificant rise from roughly 22 to 38 was seen in the median number of SARS-CoV-2-reactive clonotypes.

For this clonotype: Its antigen is unidentified.

Time point of the sample: late sampling 161 to 241 days after vaccination in a few convalescent patients. TCRdb fed the PCR reads into MiXCR, producing one record per CDR3 protein. The sample yields about 29,000 distinct CDR3 sequences, about 50% seen once. This sequence was found in a human donor who had recovered from COVID-19. Source: CD4+ T cells from blood, taken about 7 months after SARS-CoV-2 vaccination.

CDR3: CASKVKVASYNEQFF. In DNA, the CDR3 is TGTGCCAGCAAGGTCAAAGTGGCCTCCTACAATGAGCAGTTCTTC. The V call is TRBV2, the J call TRBJ2-1; D not certain. Germline CDR1 is SNHLY and CDR2 is FYNNEI. Trimming stripped 7 bases from V and 0 bases from J, with 13 bases between. This CDR3 is built from 15 residues.